The rows below give T cell receptor beta chains drawn from one sample of a study of blood T cell repertoires in COVID-19. Clones were sequenced by immunoSEQ multiplex PCR, and TCRdb holds only the in-frame ones, with some missing. In the table there are 310,000 or so clones, 80% to 95% of which are singletons. The sample comprised PBMCs or T cells enriched from blood (not recorded which). The receptors originated from a woman in her twenties or thirties who had recovered from COVID-19. Both conserved end residues are part of each CDR3. D genes are given only for firm matches. Expanded clones are given a class, and other clones once, few, many or no size at all.

V	D	J	size	DNA	CDR3
TRBV28	TRBD1	TRBJ1-5	.	TGTGCCAGCAACCCGGGACAGCTCAATCAGCCCCAGCATTTT	CASNPGQLNQPQHF
TRBV11-2	TRBD1	TRBJ1-2	.	TGTGCCAGCAGCCGGGACAGGGGGGCCTATGGCTACACCTTC	CASSRDRGAYGYTF
TRBV7-2	.	TRBJ2-2	.	TGTGCCAGCAGCTTAGATTATTACACCGGGGAGCTGTTTTTT	CASSLDYYTGELFF
TRBV2	.	TRBJ2-1	.	TGTGCCAGCAGTGTATACCGGGACTCCAATGAGCAGTTCTTC	CASSVYRDSNEQFF
TRBV30	.	TRBJ1-4	.	TGTGCCTGGAGTGTAGGACAGACAACTAATGAAAAACTGTTTTTT	CAWSVGQTTNEKLFF
TRBV27	TRBD1	TRBJ2-7	once	TGTGCCAGCAGCCCCTCTAGCCGGGACAGGGGACACGAGCAGTACTTC	CASSPSSRDRGHEQYF
TRBV4-3	.	TRBJ2-6	.	TGCGCCAGCAGCCAAGATCGGGTGGGGGGTAACGTCCTGACTTTC	CASSQDRVGGNVLTF
TRBV18	TRBD1	TRBJ2-7	.	TGTGCCAGCTCACCAACACAGGGGGCGCTCGAGCAGTACTTC	CASSPTQGALEQYF
TRBV28	.	TRBJ2-6	.	TGTGCCAGCAGCCCCACGATCGGACAGAGGTTAGCCTACGGGGCCAACGTCCTGACTTTC	CASSPTIGQRLAYGANVLTF
TRBV24-1	TRBD1	TRBJ1-5	.	TGTGCCACCAGTGATTTGCAGGGACAGGACCCTAGTTGCAATCAGCCCCAGCATTTT	CATSDLQGQDPSCNQPQHF
TRBV6-5	TRBD1	TRBJ1-6	.	TGTGCCAGCAGAGAGACAGGGGGAGGTTCACCCCTCCACTTT	CASRETGGGSPLHF
TRBV19	.	TRBJ1-4	.	TGTGCCAGTAGTATAGATGACAGCGCCCTTAATGAAAAACTGTTTTTT	CASSIDDSALNEKLFF
TRBV5-4	TRBD1	TRBJ2-2	once	TGTGCCAGCAGCTTGGGGGGGACAGGGAGAGTAACCGGGGAGCTGTTTTTT	CASSLGGTGRVTGELFF
TRBV23-1	TRBD2	TRBJ2-3	.	TGCGCCAGCACCGGTTGTAGCGGGAGGTTTCAAGGCACAGATACGCAGTATTTT	CASTGCSGRFQGTDTQYF
TRBV28	.	TRBJ1-1	.	TGTGCCAGCAGCTCTCCCACAGGGTACACTGAAGCTTTCTTT	CASSSPTGYTEAFF
TRBV9	.	TRBJ2-5	.	TGTGCCAGCAGCGTAGGCCCAGGGGAACAAGAGACCCAGTACTTC	CASSVGPGEQETQYF
TRBV7-9	TRBD1	TRBJ2-5	.	TGTGCCAGCACCGCCAACAGGGGAAGACTCCAAGAGACCCAGTACTTC	CASTANRGRLQETQYF
TRBV7-2	TRBD2	TRBJ2-1	.	TGTGCCAGCAGCTCAAAGGGGCTAGCGGGAGTCAAGTCGTTCTTC	CASSSKGLAGVKSFF
TRBV11-2	.	TRBJ2-7	.	TGTGCCAGCAGCTTAGAAGCCGGGAGTGCCTACGAGCAGTACTTC	CASSLEAGSAYEQYF
TRBV4-3	.	TRBJ1-5	.	TGCGCCAGCAGCCAAGATGTCTACCGGCCCCAGCATTTT	CASSQDVYRPQHF
TRBV7-9	.	TRBJ1-2	.	TGTGCCAGCAGCCTGGGACTCCATGGCTACACCTTC	CASSLGLHGYTF
TRBV4-3	TRBD2	TRBJ2-7	.	TGCGCCAGCAGCCAGAACCCCAGCGGGATCTACGAGCAGTACTTC	CASSQNPSGIYEQYF
TRBV28	TRBD2	TRBJ2-7	.	TGTGCCAGCAGTTCCGAGACTAGCGAGGCCTACGAGCAGTACTTC	CASSSETSEAYEQYF
TRBV6-5	.	TRBJ2-7	.	TGTGCCAGCAGTTACGGACAGCTGCAGTACTTC	CASSYGQLQYF
TRBV28	TRBD2	TRBJ2-1	.	TGTGCCAGCAGTTTATACGGGGCTAGCGGGAGGTCCTCCTACAATGAGCAGTTCTTC	CASSLYGASGRSSYNEQFF
TRBV6-1	.	TRBJ1-1	.	TGTGCCAGCAGTGGTCCCTTTGCGACACAAAACAGCCTTGAAGCTTTCTTT	CASSGPFATQNSLEAFF
TRBV27	TRBD1	TRBJ2-1	.	TGTGCCAGCAGTTCGACAGGGTTCGATGAGCAGTTCTTC	CASSSTGFDEQFF
TRBV27	.	TRBJ2-1	.	TGTGCCAGCAGTTTTGATAGTTACAATGAGCAGTTCTTC	CASSFDSYNEQFF
TRBV6-5	.	TRBJ1-1	.	TGTGCCAGCAGTCCCCGGGGGGTGAACACTGAAGCTTTCTTT	CASSPRGVNTEAFF
TRBV7-2	TRBD1	TRBJ1-5	few	TGTGCCAGCAGCCCTGGACAGGGTTTCCATCAGCCCCAGCATTTT	CASSPGQGFHQPQHF
TRBV4-1	TRBD2	TRBJ2-1	.	TGCGCCAGCAGCCAGACTAGCGGGAGAGAAGATGAGCAGTTCTTC	CASSQTSGREDEQFF
TRBV7-8	TRBD1	TRBJ1-6	.	TGTGCCAGCAGCTCAAAGACAGGGGCGTGGAATTCACCCCTCCACTTT	CASSSKTGAWNSPLHF
TRBV28	TRBD1	TRBJ2-5	.	TGTGCCAGCAGTTTCCCCCCCAGGGGGAACCAAGAGACCCAGTACTTC	CASSFPPRGNQETQYF
TRBV6-5	.	TRBJ1-3	many	TGTGCCAGCACCCAGGGGAGGGGTGGAAACACCATATATTTT	CASTQGRGGNTIYF
TRBV3-1/TRBV3-2	.	TRBJ1-4	.	TGTGCCAGCAGCCAAGATGCTCGGGGTGGAAAACTGTTTTTT	CASSQDARGGKLFF
TRBV5-6	.	TRBJ2-5	.	TGTGCCAGCAGCTTGGCGCAGGGTAAGACCCAGTACTTC	CASSLAQGKTQYF
TRBV19	TRBD1	TRBJ2-7	.	TGTGCCAGTAGTAGACAGGGATCCTACGAGCAGTACTTC	CASSRQGSYEQYF
TRBV19	TRBD1	TRBJ1-2	.	TGTGCCAGTAGTATATCGGGACAGGGGGTCTACGGCTACACCTTC	CASSISGQGVYGYTF
TRBV7-2	.	TRBJ1-3	.	TGTGCCAGCAGCAGCCCTACAGGGTCCGGAAACACCATATATTTT	CASSSPTGSGNTIYF
TRBV6-1	.	TRBJ2-2	once	TGTGCCAGCAGTGAAGATAAAGGGGGAACCGGGGAGCTGTTTTTT	CASSEDKGGTGELFF
TRBV7-2	.	TRBJ2-7	.	TGTGCCAGCAGCTTGGTACTCGGGAGAGGCGGGGAGCAGTACTTC	CASSLVLGRGGEQYF
TRBV10-3	.	TRBJ1-1	.	TGTGCCATCAGTCAGACACTCATGAACACTGAAGCTTTCTTT	CAISQTLMNTEAFF
TRBV24-1	.	TRBJ2-6	.	TGTGCCACCAGTGATAAAGGGGCGATCTCTGGGGCCAACGTCCTGACTTTC	CATSDKGAISGANVLTF
TRBV28	TRBD1	TRBJ1-5	.	TGTGCCAGCAGTTTATGGCCTTACCGACAGGGGGTTCAGCCCCAGCATTTT	CASSLWPYRQGVQPQHF
TRBV11-2	TRBD2	TRBJ2-1	.	TGTGCCAGCAGACCGGGACTAGCGGACCCTTACAATGAGCAGTTCTTC	CASRPGLADPYNEQFF
TRBV6-4	.	TRBJ2-1	.	TGTGCCAGCAGTCCGGCCCCGGGCGGGTACAATGAGCAGTTCTTC	CASSPAPGGYNEQFF
TRBV5-1	TRBD2	TRBJ2-1	once	TGCGCCAGCAGCTTGGTGGGGACTAGCGGGTCTGAGCAGTTCTTC	CASSLVGTSGSEQFF
TRBV7-9	TRBD2	TRBJ2-1	few	TGTGCCAGCAGCTTAACAACTAGCGGGAGCCGGAATGAGCAGTTCTTC	CASSLTTSGSRNEQFF
TRBV11-2	TRBD1	TRBJ2-5	.	TGTGCCAGCAGCTTGGGACAGGGCCAAGAGACCCAGTACTTC	CASSLGQGQETQYF
TRBV10-3	TRBD1	TRBJ1-2	few	TGTGCCATCAGGGCCGACAGGGGGAGTTTCTATGGCTACACCTTC	CAIRADRGSFYGYTF
TRBV18	TRBD2	TRBJ2-7	.	TGTGCCAGCTCAACGGGACTAGCGGGGTCCTACGAGCAGTACTTC	CASSTGLAGSYEQYF
TRBV18	.	TRBJ1-5	once	TGTGCCAGCTCACCACCTGAGTTTGGGGGGAGCAATCAGCCCCAGCATTTT	CASSPPEFGGSNQPQHF
TRBV7-3	TRBD1	TRBJ1-2	once	TGTGCCAGCAGCCCCGGACAGGGACATGGCTACACCTTC	CASSPGQGHGYTF
TRBV11-2	TRBD1	TRBJ2-3	.	TGTGCCAGCAGCGCGACAGGGGGTGCAGATACGCAGTATTTT	CASSATGGADTQYF
TRBV5-4	.	TRBJ1-1	.	TGTGCCAGCAGCTTGGGGACAGAAAAAGCTTTCTTT	CASSLGTEKAFF
TRBV6-1	TRBD1	TRBJ1-2	.	TGTGCCAGCAGTGAGAGGACAGGGGGTTATGGCTACACCTTC	CASSERTGGYGYTF
TRBV7-9	TRBD2	TRBJ2-3	.	TGTGCCAGCAGTCATAGCGGGACTAGCGGAATTCTCACAGATACGCAGTATTTT	CASSHSGTSGILTDTQYF
TRBV11-1	TRBD1	TRBJ1-6	.	TGTGCCAGCAGCGAGACAGGGATTACCTATAATTCACCCCTCCACTTT	CASSETGITYNSPLHF
TRBV10-3	TRBD2	TRBJ2-2	.	TGTGCCATCAGGCCGGGACTAGCGGGGCCCAACACCGGGGAGCTGTTTTTT	CAIRPGLAGPNTGELFF